The source of this T cell receptor (beta chain) is a study of prognosis after radiotherapy for stage I lung cancer. V was clipped by 6 bases and J by 0 bases, with 11 bases between them. In germline, CDR1 is MNHEY, CDR2 SMNVEV (reference sequence). This CDR3 is built from 15 residues. The genomic DNA TCR beta CDR3 region underwent two rounds of multiplex PCR. First-round PCR employed TRBV- and TRBJ-specific primers for each gene. Using its own MiXCR run on the multiplex PCR reads, TCRdb lists one record per CDR3 protein. Among about 30,000 distinct CDR3 sequences, roughly 31% were seen once, and the ten largest hold 12%.

The sequence derives from a donor over 45 with non-small cell lung cancer. The chain links TRBV27 to TRBJ2-2, with D possibly matching TRBD1 (6 bases). The specimen was PBMCs, collected before or after stereotactic body radiation therapy (not recorded which). The CDR3: CASRRSGANTGELFF. CDR3 in DNA: TGTGCCAGCAGAAGGTCAGGGGCGAACACCGGGGAGCTGTTTTTT.